What follows are 20 T cell receptor beta chains derived from one specimen sequenced in a study of T cell responses to AZD1222 COVID-19 vaccine. Profiled with immunoSEQ multiplex PCR; TCRdb holds only in-frame clones, not every one. The repertoire holds some 150,000 clones, about 91% seen once, with roughly 4.7% in the top ten. Sequenced material: peripheral blood, taken on day 0 of AZD1222 vaccination. The origin of the receptors is an adult in good health.

The chain links TRBV27 to TRBJ2-1; D gene uncertain. V was clipped by 7 bases and J by 0 bases, with 19 bases between them. Germline V gene data show CDR1 as MNHEY and CDR2 as SMNVEV (reference sequence). The CDR3 totals 17 residues. The CDR3, as DNA: TGTGCCAGCACTACGATGACTGGCCCGAGCTCCTACAATGAGCAGTTCTTC. This encodes CASTTMTGPSSYNEQFF.

V and J are TRBV11-2 and TRBJ2-7; TRBD1 agrees at 11 bases. CDR1 and CDR2 from the germline V gene are SGHAT and FQNNGV. V lost 2 bases and J lost 3; bases outside the gene matches: 6. This CDR3 has 16 residues. CDR3 loop: CASSLWAGTGGYEQYF. The CDR3 nucleotides read TGTGCCAGCAGCTTATGGGCCGGGACAGGGGGCTACGAGCAGTACTTC.

CDR3 in amino acids: CASSQGSSEKLFF. CDR3 DNA sequence: TGTGCCAGCAGTCAGGGGTCTTCCGAAAAACTGTTTTTT. This sequence joins TRBV5-8 and TRBJ1-4; D perhaps matches TRBD1 (6 bases). Trimming cost V 5 bases and J 8 bases, with 13 bases left between them. The CDR3 covers 13 residues. Germline V gene data show CDR1 as SGHTS and CDR2 as YDEGEE.

This clone was found a few times. The rearrangement uses TRBV29-1 and TRBJ1-2, with D possibly matching TRBD1 (6 bases). This CDR3 has 12 amino acids. The ends were cut back, 0 bases at V and 4 bases at J, with 6 bases in the middle. CDR1 and CDR2 (germline): SQVTM, ANQGSEA. The CDR3 DNA reads TGCAGCGTTGAAGAAGGGGGCTATGGCTACACCTTC. Translation: CSVEEGGYGYTF.

The chain recombines TRBV5-1 with TRBJ2-7, with 8 bases matching TRBD2. V was clipped by 2 bases and J by 0 bases; unmatched bases: 1. The CDR3 covers 14 residues. Germline CDR1 SGHRS, CDR2 YFSETQ. The CDR3 bases are TGCGCCAGCAGCTTCGGGGGGGACTCCTACGAGCAGTACTTC. This translates into CASSFGGDSYEQYF.

The rearrangement links TRBV16 to TRBJ1-2; 12 bases map to TRBD1. J gave up 6 bases and V 5 bases, and 13 bases lay outside the gene matches. The CDR3 extends over 17 amino acids. From germline, CDR1 is KGHSY and CDR2 FQNENV. CDR3 in amino acids: CASSSTPGQGAFDGYTF. The CDR3 DNA reads TGTGCCAGCAGCTCGACGCCGGGACAGGGGGCGTTTGATGGCTACACCTTC.

The CDR3 is CASSPRGGTPTNEKLFF. In DNA, the CDR3 is TGCGCCAGCAGCCCGCGGGGGGGAACACCGACTAATGAAAAACTGTTTTTT. The chain employs TRBV5-1 and TRBJ1-4; a weak D match, TRBD1 (5 bases). V lost 4 bases, J lost 2 bases, and 18 bases lay in between. CDR3 size: 17 residues. Germline loops: CDR1 SGHRS, CDR2 YFSETQ.

This clone was observed once. The V and J genes are TRBV29-1 and TRBJ1-2; perhaps TRBD1 as D (5 bases). This CDR3 spans 14 amino acids. Germline loops: CDR1 SQVTM, CDR2 ANQGSEA. The V and J ends lost 2 bases and 4 bases respectively, with 14 bases between them. The chain's CDR3 is CSVESGFEGYGYTF. The CDR3 DNA reads as TGCAGCGTTGAATCAGGGTTTGAGGGCTATGGCTACACCTTC. Looking up the rest from reference TRBV29-1 and TRBJ1-2 gives the full variable domain: SAVISQKPSRDICQRGTSLTIQCQVDSQVTMMFWYRQQPGQSLTLIATANQGSEATYESGFVIDKFPISRPNLTFSTLTVSNMSPEDSSIYLCSVESGFEGYGYTFGSGTRLTVV.

V and J are TRBV5-1 and TRBJ2-7; D not certain. Trimming removed 3 bases at V and 4 bases at J, with 5 bases between. Per the germline V gene, CDR1 is SGHRS and CDR2 is YFSETQ. The CDR3 totals 11 residues. CDR3 sequence: CASSYQYEQYF. CDR3 DNA: TGCGCCAGCAGCTACCAATACGAGCAGTACTTC.

V is TRBV19 and J is TRBJ1-5; TRBD1 agrees at 7 bases. V lost 8 bases, J lost 9 bases, and 13 bases stayed unmatched. The length of the CDR3 is 14 residues. In germline, CDR1 is LNHDA, CDR2 SQIVND (reference sequence). In nucleotides, the CDR3 is TGTGCCAGTGGGGACAGTTTGACCCGACGGCCCCAGCATTTT. Residues: CASGDSLTRRPQHF.

The genes are TRBV30 and TRBJ2-5; D is uncertain. The CDR3 covers 11 residues. V lost 1 base and J 5 bases, leaving 5 bases between the germline ends. Germline V gene data show CDR1 as GTSNPN and CDR2 as SVGIG (reference sequence). The CDR3: CAWSDGETQYF. The CDR3 DNA is TGTGCCTGGAGTGACGGGGAGACCCAGTACTTC.

V gene TRBV2 combines with J gene TRBJ1-3; weak D call: TRBD1 (5 bases). Germline assignment: CDR1 SNHLY and CDR2 FYNNEI. The CDR3 loop spans 14 amino acids. Deletions cut 6 bases from V and 3 bases from J, with 12 bases between. Here the CDR3 DNA reads TGTGCCAGCAGCCGGGACGGAGGTGGAAACACCATATATTTT. It specifies CASSRDGGGNTIYF. Full variable domain (rest looked up from reference TRBV2 and TRBJ1-3): EPEVTQTPSHQVTQMGQEVILRCVPISNHLYFYWYRQILGQKVEFLVSFYNNEISEKSEIFDDQFSVERPDGSNFTLKIRSTKLEDSAMYFCASSRDGGGNTIYFGEGSWLTVV.

The V call is TRBV18, the J call TRBJ2-3; 9 bases agree with TRBD1. Germline V CDR1 and CDR2: KGHSH, LQKENI. The CDR3 spans 15 residues. V trimming: 3 bases; J trimming: 3 bases; junction bases outside the gene matches: 4. In DNA form, the CDR3 reads TGTGCCAGCTCACCGGGACAGGGTACGACAGATACGCAGTATTTT. This sequence encodes CASSPGQGTTDTQYF.

This chain links TRBV5-4 with TRBJ2-7, with 7 bases matching TRBD2. After removal of 0 bases from V and 3 bases from J, the junction contained 3 bases not matched to a gene. CDR3 length: 14 residues. Germline assignment: CDR1 SGHNT and CDR2 YYREEE (reference sequence). Here the CDR3 reads CASSLGGGGYEQYF. The CDR3 DNA is TGTGCCAGCAGCTTGGGTGGGGGGGGCTACGAGCAGTACTTC.

The chain links TRBV7-9 to TRBJ1-1, with no clear D. There are 10 residues in the CDR3. CDR1 and CDR2 (germline): SEHNR, FQNEAQ (reference sequence). The ends were cut back, 10 bases at V and 1 base at J, with 4 bases in the middle. CDR3 sequence (DNA): TGTGCCATCGGGAACACTGAAGCTTTCTTT. It is translated as CAIGNTEAFF.

This sequence joins TRBV24-1 and TRBJ1-3, with D tentatively TRBD1 (5 bases). CDR1 and CDR2 from the germline V gene are KGHDR and SFDVKD. This CDR3 has 17 amino acids. Deletions cut 3 bases from V and 0 bases from J, with 14 bases between. The CDR3 loop reads CATSDTATASSGNTIYF. Written as DNA, the CDR3 is TGTGCCACCAGTGATACGGCGACAGCCAGCTCTGGAAACACCATATATTTT.

The CDR3 DNA reads as TGTGCCAGCAGTTTGCGATCCGGCTACGAGCAGTACTTC. This translates into CASSLRSGYEQYF. The rearrangement uses TRBV28 and TRBJ2-7; D remains unclear. V lost 3 bases to trimming and J lost 3 bases, with 9 bases between them. Germline V gene lookup returns CDR1 MDHEN and CDR2 SYDVKM. CDR3 length: 13 residues.

The rearrangement uses TRBV20-1 and TRBJ2-3; 10 nucleotides align to TRBD2. The CDR3 loop spans 11 amino acids. Unmatched junction bases numbered 3, after V lost 3 bases and J lost 12 bases. CDR1 is DFQATT, CDR2 SNEGSKA, per germline (reference sequence). This CDR3 reads CSASLAGVQYF. The CDR3 DNA reads as TGCAGTGCTAGCCTAGCGGGAGTTCAGTATTTT.

The V call is TRBV18, the J call TRBJ2-7; D possibly uses TRBD1 or TRBD2 (5 bases each). V was clipped by 6 bases and J by 6 bases, with 18 bases between them. The CDR3 has 14 amino acids. CDR1 and CDR2 (germline): KGHSH, LQKENI. The DNA for the CDR3 is TGTGCCAGCTCGGCGCAGGAGAGGGGACGCGAGCAGTACTTC. This translates into CASSAQERGREQYF.

The chain uses TRBV5-5 and TRBJ1-4; 8 bases line up with TRBD1. The V segment lost 0 bases and the J segment 5 bases; nucleotides outside the gene matches: 6. Germline loops: CDR1 SGHKS, CDR2 YYEKEE (reference sequence). There are 16 residues in the CDR3. CDR3 sequence reads: CASSLGGGTGNEKLFF. CDR3 DNA sequence: TGTGCCAGCAGCTTGGGAGGCGGGACAGGAAATGAAAAACTGTTTTTT. The complete variable domain, with remaining parts taken from reference TRBV5-5 and TRBJ1-4, reads DAGVTQSPTHLIKTRGQQVTLRCSPISGHKSVSWYQQVLGQGPQFIFQYYEKEERGRGNFPDRFSARQFPNYSSELNVNALLLGDSALYLCASSLGGGTGNEKLFFGSGTQLSVL.